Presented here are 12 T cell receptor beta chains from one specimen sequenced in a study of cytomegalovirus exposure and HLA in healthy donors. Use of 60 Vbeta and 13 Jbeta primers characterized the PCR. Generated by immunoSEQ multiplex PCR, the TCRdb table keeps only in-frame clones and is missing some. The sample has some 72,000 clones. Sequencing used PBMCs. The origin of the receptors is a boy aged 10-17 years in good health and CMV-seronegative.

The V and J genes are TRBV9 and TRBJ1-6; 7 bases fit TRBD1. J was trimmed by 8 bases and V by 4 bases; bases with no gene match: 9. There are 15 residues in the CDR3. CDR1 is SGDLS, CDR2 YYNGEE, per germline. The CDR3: CASSPTGAGDSPLHF. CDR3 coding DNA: TGTGCCAGCAGCCCCACAGGGGCCGGAGATTCACCCCTCCACTTT.

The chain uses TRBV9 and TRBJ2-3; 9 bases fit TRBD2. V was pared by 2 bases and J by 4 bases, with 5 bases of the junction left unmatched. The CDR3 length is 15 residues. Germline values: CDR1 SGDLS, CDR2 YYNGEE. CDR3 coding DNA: TGTGCCAGCAGCGTTTCTAGCGGGATCTCAGATACGCAGTATTTT. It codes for CASSVSSGISDTQYF.

DNA of the CDR3: TGTGCCAGCAGCTCCCGGGGGGCCTACGAGCAGTACTTC. Amino acid sequence: CASSSRGAYEQYF. The chain recombines TRBV7-3 with TRBJ2-7; 7 bases agree with TRBD2. The germline gives CDR1 SGHTA, CDR2 FQGTGA. V lost 4 bases and J lost 2; bases outside the gene matches: 2. This CDR3 comprises 13 residues.

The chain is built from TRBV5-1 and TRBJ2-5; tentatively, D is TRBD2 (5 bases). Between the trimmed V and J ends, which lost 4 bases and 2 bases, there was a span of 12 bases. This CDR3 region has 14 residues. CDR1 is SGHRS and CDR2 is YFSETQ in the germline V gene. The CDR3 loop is CASSVQRSQETQYF. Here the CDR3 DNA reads TGCGCCAGCAGCGTACAGCGGTCTCAAGAGACCCAGTACTTC.

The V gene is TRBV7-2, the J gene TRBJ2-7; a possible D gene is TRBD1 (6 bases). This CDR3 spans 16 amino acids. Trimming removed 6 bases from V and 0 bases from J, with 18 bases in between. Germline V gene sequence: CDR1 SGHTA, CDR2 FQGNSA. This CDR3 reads CASRFGPGVSSYEQYF. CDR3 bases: TGTGCCAGCAGGTTTGGCCCAGGGGTAAGCTCCTACGAGCAGTACTTC.

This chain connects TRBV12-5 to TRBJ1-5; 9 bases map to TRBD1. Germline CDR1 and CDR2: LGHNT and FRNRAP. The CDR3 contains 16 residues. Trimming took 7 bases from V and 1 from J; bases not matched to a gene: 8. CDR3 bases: TGTGCTAGTGCCCATTGGGGACAGGGAAGCAATCAGCCCCAGCATTTT. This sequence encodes CASAHWGQGSNQPQHF.

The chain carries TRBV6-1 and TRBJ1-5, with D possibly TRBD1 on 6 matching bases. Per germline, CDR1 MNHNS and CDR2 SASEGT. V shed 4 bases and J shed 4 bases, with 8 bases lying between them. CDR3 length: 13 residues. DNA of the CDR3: TGTGCCAGCAGTGGACAGGAAAATCAGCCCCAGCATTTT. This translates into CASSGQENQPQHF.

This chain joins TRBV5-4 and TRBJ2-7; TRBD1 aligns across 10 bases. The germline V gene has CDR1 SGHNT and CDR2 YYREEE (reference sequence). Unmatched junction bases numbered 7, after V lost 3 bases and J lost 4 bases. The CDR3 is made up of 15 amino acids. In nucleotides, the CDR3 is TGTGCCAGCAGCTACCGGGACAGGGGAGGGTACGAGCAGTACTTC. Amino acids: CASSYRDRGGYEQYF.

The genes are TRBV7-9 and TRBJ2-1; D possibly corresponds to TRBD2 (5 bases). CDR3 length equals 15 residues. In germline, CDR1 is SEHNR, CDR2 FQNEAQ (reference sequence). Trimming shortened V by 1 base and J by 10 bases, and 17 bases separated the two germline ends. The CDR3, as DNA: TGTGCCAGCAGCTTAGACCCCTACCCACTAGAAGAGCAGTTCTTC. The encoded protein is CASSLDPYPLEEQFF.

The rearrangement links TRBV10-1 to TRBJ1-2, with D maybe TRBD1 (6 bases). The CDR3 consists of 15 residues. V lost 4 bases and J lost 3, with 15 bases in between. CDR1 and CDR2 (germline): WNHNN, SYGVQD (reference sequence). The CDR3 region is CASSAITGIYYGYTF. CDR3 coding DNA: TGCGCCAGCAGTGCGATAACAGGGATTTACTATGGCTACACCTTC.

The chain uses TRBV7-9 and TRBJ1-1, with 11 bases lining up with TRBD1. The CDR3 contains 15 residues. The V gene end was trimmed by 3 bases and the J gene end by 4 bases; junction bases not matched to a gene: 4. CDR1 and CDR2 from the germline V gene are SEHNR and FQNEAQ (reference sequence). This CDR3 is CASSFSGTGGTEAFF. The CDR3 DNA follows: TGTGCCAGCAGCTTCTCCGGGACAGGGGGCACTGAAGCTTTCTTT.

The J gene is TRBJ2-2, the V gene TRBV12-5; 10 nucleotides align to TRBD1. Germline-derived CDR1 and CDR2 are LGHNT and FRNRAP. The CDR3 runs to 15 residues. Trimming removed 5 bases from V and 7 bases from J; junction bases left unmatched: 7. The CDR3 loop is CASGLRQGAYGELFF. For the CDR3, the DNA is TGTGCTAGTGGTCTCCGACAGGGGGCTTACGGGGAGCTGTTTTTT.